This entry lists 28 T cell receptor beta chains sequenced from one sample in a study of blood T cell repertoires in COVID-19. TCRdb's table, derived via immunoSEQ multiplex PCR, lists solely in-frame clones and lacks some. The table records under 200,000 clones, approximately 73% of them present only once. Sequencing was done on a sample of peripheral blood. The source is a woman over 75 with acute or convalescent COVID-19.

The rearrangement uses TRBV27 and TRBJ2-4; possibly TRBD2 for D (5 bases). Trimming pared 10 bases from V and 0 bases from J, leaving 16 bases between. The CDR3 totals 15 residues. CDR1 is MNHEY and CDR2 is SMNVEV in the germline V gene (reference sequence). CDR3 DNA sequence: TGTGCCACCGCCCGGGGAAACCTAGCCAAAAACATTCAGTACTTC. Its protein product is CATARGNLAKNIQYF.

This sequence joins TRBV10-1 and TRBJ2-5; D is possibly TRBD1 (6 bases). V lost 0 bases, J lost 0 bases, and 11 bases lay in between. Germline CDR1 is WNHNN and CDR2 is SYGVQD (reference sequence). The CDR3 extends over 16 amino acids. The CDR3 reads CASSESTRQDQETQYF. The CDR3 DNA follows: TGCGCCAGCAGTGAGTCGACCCGACAGGACCAAGAGACCCAGTACTTC.

The V and J genes are TRBV4-1 and TRBJ1-5; D is perhaps TRBD1 (5 bases). The germline V gene encodes CDR1 MGHRA and CDR2 YSYEKL. This CDR3 region has 13 residues. Trimming took off 0 bases at V and 8 bases at J, with 8 bases between the two ends. CDR3 sequence reads: CASSQDREEPQHF. For the CDR3, the DNA is TGCGCCAGCAGCCAAGACAGGGAGGAGCCCCAGCATTTT.

This clone was seen a handful of times. This sequence joins TRBV10-3 and TRBJ1-1; 7 bases agree with TRBD1. The V gene end was trimmed by 6 bases and the J gene end by 2 bases; junction bases not matched to a gene: 6. Looked up from germline, CDR1 is ENHRY and CDR2 is SYGVKD. This CDR3 comprises 14 residues. The CDR3 bases are TGTGCCATCAGGACAGGGTCCCAAAACACTGAAGCTTTCTTT. It is translated as CAIRTGSQNTEAFF.

This clone was counted between two and nine times. The gene calls are TRBV18 and TRBJ2-3; TRBD1 agrees at 8 bases. This CDR3 contains 16 residues. The V and J ends lost 0 bases and 6 bases, in that order; junction bases with no gene match: 8. Germline V gives CDR1 KGHSH, CDR2 LQKENI. The CDR3 sequence: CASSPPRQGAGDTQYF. CDR3 bases: TGTGCCAGCTCACCACCGCGGCAGGGGGCGGGGGATACGCAGTATTTT.

This clone was seen only a few times. The V call is TRBV6-5, the J call TRBJ2-1; 10 bases agree with TRBD2. The CDR3 covers 15 residues. V was clipped by 6 bases and J by 9 bases; unmatched bases: 11. CDR1 is MNHEY and CDR2 is SVGAGI in the germline V gene. This chain's CDR3 is CASRESGRARGEQFF. The CDR3 region has the DNA TGTGCCAGCAGAGAGAGCGGGAGGGCCCGGGGTGAGCAGTTCTTC.

The table lists this clone with a few counts. The chain couples TRBV7-8 to TRBJ1-4, with TRBD1 as a possible D gene (5 bases). Germline V CDR1 and CDR2: SGHVS, FQNEAQ. V lost 5 bases and J lost 6, with 22 bases in between. The CDR3 has 17 amino acids. Written as DNA, the CDR3 is TGTGCCAGCAGCCCTTTCAGGGCGCCTGGGCGGTATGAAAAACTGTTTTTT. It yields the protein CASSPFRAPGRYEKLFF.

The V call is TRBV19, the J call TRBJ2-2, with 7 bases aligning to TRBD1. CDR1 is LNHDA and CDR2 is SQIVND in the germline V gene (reference sequence). The CDR3 is 14 amino acids. With 5 bases clipped from V and 7 bases from J, the junction kept 7 bases outside the gene matches. The DNA for the CDR3 is TGTGCCAGTAGTTGGGGACAGCAAGTCGGGGAGCTGTTTTTT. It specifies CASSWGQQVGELFF.

This rearrangement joins TRBV5-1 to TRBJ2-7; 8 bases are a match to TRBD1. Germline-derived CDR1 and CDR2 are SGHRS and YFSETQ. The V gene end was trimmed by 0 bases and the J gene end by 6 bases; junction bases not matched to a gene: 5. The CDR3 spans 14 residues. This chain's CDR3 is CASSLGQGYIEQYF. Here the CDR3 DNA reads TGCGCCAGCAGCTTGGGACAGGGGTATATCGAGCAGTACTTC.

This clone was observed a single time. CDR3 residues: CASSQQGDYGYTF. DNA of the CDR3: TGTGCCAGCAGCCAGCAGGGTGACTATGGCTACACCTTC. The chain uses TRBV3-1 (or the pseudogene TRBV3-2) and TRBJ1-2; D perhaps matches TRBD1 (5 bases). Between the trimmed V and J ends, which lost 3 bases and 3 bases, there was a span of 8 bases. Germline V gene data show CDR1 as LGHDT and CDR2 as YNNKEL (reference sequence). The CDR3 covers 13 residues.

The V and J genes are TRBV6-6 and TRBJ2-5; TRBD1 is a possible D gene (6 bases). The CDR3 totals 13 residues. Germline V gives CDR1 MNHNY, CDR2 SVGAGI (reference sequence). V was pared by 6 bases and J by 2 bases, with 10 bases between. The CDR3 here is CASRGAGQETQYF. The CDR3, as DNA: TGTGCCAGCAGGGGGGCTGGGCAAGAGACCCAGTACTTC.

The chain has TRBV5-1 and TRBJ2-5; possibly TRBD1 for D (5 bases). Trimming pared 4 bases from V and 2 bases from J, leaving 12 bases between. The CDR3 sequence is 14 residues long. Germline CDR1 and CDR2: SGHRS and YFSETQ. DNA of the CDR3: TGCGCCAGCAGCGTGGACATTTCTCAAGAGACCCAGTACTTC. It encodes CASSVDISQETQYF.

This clone is a singleton in its sample. This chain connects TRBV19 to TRBJ2-4; the match to TRBD1 covers 7 bases. Germline V CDR1 and CDR2: LNHDA, SQIVND (reference sequence). The junction had 9 bases not matched to a gene; V was cut back by 10 bases and J by 3 bases. CDR3 size: 14 residues. CDR3 sequence reads: CATRQGFDKNIQYF. As DNA, the CDR3 is TGTGCCACTAGACAGGGCTTTGACAAAAACATTCAGTACTTC. Complete variable domain (other parts from reference TRBV19 and TRBJ2-4): DGGITQSPKYLFRKEGQNVTLSCEQNLNHDAMYWYRQDPGQGLRLIYYSQIVNDFQKGDIAEGYSVSREKKESFPLTVTSAQKNPTAFYLCATRQGFDKNIQYFGAGTRLSVL.

The CDR3 DNA reads TGTGCCAGCTCACCTCAGGGGTTGGGCACAGATACGCAGTATTTT. Amino acids: CASSPQGLGTDTQYF. J is TRBJ2-3 and V is TRBV18; the D gene is possibly TRBD1 (6 bases). Per the germline V gene, CDR1 is KGHSH and CDR2 is LQKENI. V lost 3 bases and J lost 1, with 11 bases in between. CDR3 length equals 15 residues. Variable domain in full (rest from reference TRBV18 and TRBJ2-3): NAGVMQNPRHLVRRRGQEARLRCSPMKGHSHVYWYRQLPEEGLKFMVYLQKENIIDESGMPKERFSAEFPKEGPSILRIQQVVRGDSAAYFCASSPQGLGTDTQYFGPGTRLTVL.

V and J are TRBV4-3 and TRBJ2-6; maybe TRBD1 (5 bases). This CDR3 spans 17 amino acids. Between the trimmed V and J ends, which lost 2 bases and 0 bases, there was a span of 11 bases. Per germline, CDR1 LGHNA and CDR2 YSLEER. This chain's CDR3 is CASSQMRQGSGANVLTF. CDR3 coding DNA: TGCGCCAGCAGCCAAATGCGGCAGGGCTCTGGGGCCAACGTCCTGACTTTC.

The rearrangement links TRBV6-5 to TRBJ1-1; 11 bases are a match to TRBD1. The CDR3 loop spans 16 amino acids. Germline V gene sequence: CDR1 MNHEY, CDR2 SVGAGI. The junction had 6 bases not matched to a gene; V was cut back by 2 bases and J by 4 bases. CDR3 amino acids: CASSYPHGTGGTEAFF. The CDR3 nucleotides read TGTGCCAGCAGTTACCCCCACGGGACAGGGGGCACTGAAGCTTTCTTT.

This chain connects TRBV9 to TRBJ1-1, with 7 nucleotides matching TRBD1. From germline, CDR1 is SGDLS and CDR2 YYNGEE. V lost 3 bases and J lost 1; bases outside the gene matches: 6. This CDR3 comprises 15 residues. As DNA, the CDR3 is TGTGCCAGCAGCGCGGGAGGGGGCGCGAACACTGAAGCTTTCTTT. It translates to CASSAGGGANTEAFF.

Note on this clone: It is unclear where the CDR3 begins or ends on the DNA, so no DNA is shown, and the CDR3 is as TCRdb lists it. This chain links TRBV5-1 with TRBJ2-7; TRBD2 is the table's D call, not checked against the DNA. The CDR3 is 19 residues long, ends included. Germline values: CDR1 SGHRS, CDR2 YFSETQ. CDR3 amino acids: CASRISSGSTTSSTSVQYF.

The chain is built from TRBV20-1 and TRBJ2-3; the D gene is possibly TRBD1 (5 bases). Looked up from germline, CDR1 is DFQATT and CDR2 is SNEGSKA (reference sequence). V was pared by 6 bases and J by 6 bases, with 10 bases between. The CDR3 consists of 11 residues. The CDR3 sequence: CSAGRVDTQYF. The CDR3 DNA reads as TGCAGTGCGGGCAGGGTGGATACGCAGTATTTT.

This clone showed up just once. This chain uses TRBV14 with TRBJ2-5, with TRBD1 as a possible D gene (6 bases). This CDR3 is 16 amino acids long. The germline V and J ends were trimmed by 1 base and 1 base, with 13 bases remaining between them. Looked up from germline, CDR1 is SGHDN and CDR2 is FVKESK. The CDR3 coding sequence is TGTGCCAGCAGCCAAGGCCGACGGACAGTCCAAGAGACCCAGTACTTC. It yields the protein CASSQGRRTVQETQYF.

The chain employs TRBV9 and TRBJ1-6; 8 nucleotides agree with TRBD1. Looked up from germline, CDR1 is SGDLS and CDR2 is YYNGEE. The V and J ends lost 4 bases and 7 bases, in that order; junction bases with no gene match: 4. There are 14 residues in the CDR3. The CDR3 region has the DNA TGTGCCAGCAGCTTGACAGGGGTAAATTCACCCCTCCACTTT. It translates to CASSLTGVNSPLHF.

The chain carries TRBV4-1 and TRBJ1-6, with 9 bases lining up with TRBD1. CDR3 size: 15 residues. Germline lookup yields CDR1 MGHRA and CDR2 YSYEKL. V lost 4 bases and J lost 10; bases outside the gene matches: 8. The CDR3 is CASSPEDRGGSPLHF. CDR3 nucleotide sequence: TGCGCCAGCAGCCCAGAGGACAGGGGAGGCTCACCCCTCCACTTT.

The chain is built from TRBV6-2 or TRBV6-3 and TRBJ2-7; 7 positions agree with TRBD1. V was pared by 0 bases and J by 8 bases, with 1 base of the junction left unmatched. Germline V gene data show CDR1 as MNHEY and CDR2 as SVGEGT. The CDR3 totals 12 residues. The CDR3 region is CASSYSQGQQYF. CDR3 in DNA: TGTGCCAGCAGTTACTCACAGGGGCAGCAGTACTTC.

This clone was picked up a small number of times. The V call is TRBV6-5, the J call TRBJ2-7; TRBD1 matches at 8 bases. The CDR3 spans 15 residues. Germline CDR1 MNHEY, CDR2 SVGAGI. V was pared by 6 bases and J by 2 bases, with 9 bases of the junction left unmatched. The CDR3 nucleotides read TGTGCCAGCAGGAGGGGCCAGGGGGCTACCTACGAGCAGTACTTC. As protein: CASRRGQGATYEQYF.

The genes are TRBV7-9 and TRBJ2-2; D possibly corresponds to TRBD1 (5 bases). Germline CDR1 and CDR2: SEHNR and FQNEAQ (reference sequence). This CDR3 contains 13 residues. V was cut by 1 base and J by 6 bases, with 6 bases left in between. CDR3 residues: CASSLVGAGELFF. CDR3 in DNA: TGTGCCAGCAGCTTAGTAGGGGCCGGGGAGCTGTTTTTT.

The chain uses TRBV6-2 or TRBV6-3 and TRBJ1-1; D is uncertain. Trimming shortened V by 6 bases and J by 3 bases, and 14 bases separated the two germline ends. CDR3 length equals 14 residues. Germline CDR1 and CDR2: MNHEY and SVGEGT. The CDR3 bases are TGTGCCAGCAGCGACCCTGGGCTGTACACTGAAGCTTTCTTT. Translated, it gives CASSDPGLYTEAFF.

This chain joins TRBV5-4 and TRBJ1-2, with 11 bases aligning to TRBD1. Germline lookup yields CDR1 SGHNT and CDR2 YYREEE (reference sequence). The CDR3 loop spans 17 amino acids. The trim removed 4 bases at V and 8 bases at J, leaving 16 bases unmatched. This CDR3 reads CASSVGQGAHEGEGYTF. CDR3 sequence (DNA): TGTGCCAGCAGCGTCGGACAGGGGGCGCATGAAGGTGAGGGCTACACCTTC.

V is TRBV2 and J is TRBJ1-2; the D is unclear. The ends were cut back, 8 bases at V and 3 bases at J, with 7 bases in the middle. The CDR3 is 11 amino acids. Germline V gene sequence: CDR1 SNHLY, CDR2 FYNNEI. CDR3 sequence reads: CASGQHYGYTF. The CDR3 bases are TGTGCCAGCGGGCAGCACTATGGCTACACCTTC.